This T cell receptor beta chain was identified in a study of cytomegalovirus exposure and HLA in healthy donors. About the research overall: A data release that came early held about 89 million unique TCRs from HLA-typed donors.

General study findings and limits: The CMV antigen specificity of a few CMV-associated chains was confirmed through in vitro analysis.

The PCR made use of 60 Vbeta and 13 Jbeta primers. TCRdb keeps only in-frame clones here, not all; method: immunoSEQ multiplex PCR. The sample includes 97,000 or so clones, around 70% seen only once; the top ten take about 2.5%. Remarks on this clone: Its specificity is unknown. An end of the junction does not agree with germline; a read error may underlie this.

Germline V gives CDR1 SNHLY, CDR2 FYNNEI. CDR3 size: 15 residues. The V call is TRBV2, the J call TRBJ2-3, with D tentatively TRBD2 (5 bases). Sequencing was carried out using PBMCs. The receptor was derived from a man in his fifties or sixties in good health and CMV-seronegative. CDR3 DNA sequence: TGTGCCAGCAGTGTTCAGACTGGGAGCAAAGATACGCAGTATTTT. Its translation is CASSVQTGSKDTQYF.